The next 23 T cell receptor beta chains were all read from a single sample in a study of somatic mutations in cytotoxic T cells in rheumatoid arthritis. Method: immunoSEQ multiplex PCR; TCRdb's copy keeps in-frame clones and lacks some. The sample lists 13,000 or so clones; approximately 84% were seen once. The specimen sequenced was CD8+ T cells sorted from blood. These receptors all come from an adult with rheumatoid arthritis.

The chain is built from TRBV7-9 and TRBJ2-3; a possible D gene is TRBD2 (5 bases). Trimming took 5 bases from V and 4 from J, leaving 10 bases between them. This CDR3 has 13 residues. Germline CDR1 reads SEHNR; CDR2 reads FQNEAQ (reference sequence). In DNA, the CDR3 is TGTGCCAGCAGCCTAGGAGGACCAGATACGCAGTATTTT. This translates into CASSLGGPDTQYF. The full variable domain, completed using reference TRBV7-9 and TRBJ2-3, is DTGVSQNPRHKITKRGQNVTFRCDPISEHNRLYWYRQTLGQGPEFLTYFQNEAQLEKSRLLSDRFSAERPKGSFSTLEIQRTEQGDSAMYLCASSLGGPDTQYFGPGTRLTVL.

The CDR3 region has the DNA TGTGCCAGCAGCGTAGGATCGTCAGGCCACTATAATTCACCCCTCCACTTT. This translates into CASSVGSSGHYNSPLHF. This chain links TRBV9 with TRBJ1-6; D uncertain. The CDR3 is made up of 17 amino acids. The germline CDR1 and CDR2 sequences are SGDLS and YYNGEE. V lost 0 bases to trimming and J lost 3 bases, with 13 bases between them.

This clone was observed a few times. The V and J genes are TRBV27 and TRBJ2-7, with 9 bases that match TRBD2. The germline CDR1 and CDR2 sequences are MNHEY and SMNVEV (reference sequence). This CDR3 has 15 residues. Trimming at V came to 6 bases and at J to 1 base, leaving 7 bases not matched to a gene. The CDR3, as DNA: TGTGCCAGCAGGGGGCGGGAGGGCCCATCCTACGAGCAGTACTTC. This codes for CASRGREGPSYEQYF.

This clone appeared once. The V and J genes are TRBV28 and TRBJ1-3; D not certain. The CDR3 loop spans 12 amino acids. Germline CDR1 is MDHEN and CDR2 is SYDVKM. V lost 1 base, J lost 4 bases, and 2 bases lay in between. CDR3 sequence (DNA): TGTGCCAGCAGTTTATCAGGAAACACCATATATTTT. Translated: CASSLSGNTIYF.

This clone came up a few times. The chain employs TRBV13 and TRBJ1-5; the D is unclear. The CDR3 runs to 16 residues. Germline assignment: CDR1 PRHDT and CDR2 FYEKMQ (reference sequence). V was shortened by 5 bases and J by 0 bases, with 14 bases between the two germline ends. CDR3 bases: TGTGCCAGCAGCCACCGGCAGGACGGTAGCAATCAGCCCCAGCATTTT. Translated, it gives CASSHRQDGSNQPQHF. Combining the CDR3 with reference TRBV13 and TRBJ1-5 gives the whole variable domain AAGVIQSPRHLIKEKRETATLKCYPIPRHDTVYWYQQGPGQDPQFLISFYEKMQSDKGSIPDRFSAQQFSDYHSELNMSSLELGDSALYFCASSHRQDGSNQPQHFGDGTRLSIL.

The chain recombines TRBV28 with TRBJ2-5; 10 bases match TRBD1. This CDR3 contains 15 residues. CDR1 and CDR2 (germline): MDHEN, SYDVKM. V trimming: 6 bases; J trimming: 4 bases; junction bases outside the gene matches: 8. In DNA, the CDR3 is TGTGCCAGCAGCCGCCTCCGGGACAGGGGAGAGACCCAGTACTTC. This encodes CASSRLRDRGETQYF.

This chain connects TRBV28 to TRBJ1-1; D not certain. This CDR3 region has 14 residues. V lost 6 bases and J 0 bases, leaving 11 bases between the germline ends. The germline V gene has CDR1 MDHEN and CDR2 SYDVKM. The CDR3 DNA sequence: TGTGCCAGCAGCGGTCAGTTCATGAACACTGAAGCTTTCTTT. It specifies CASSGQFMNTEAFF.

The V call is TRBV28, the J call TRBJ2-7; 7 nucleotides align to TRBD1. The germline V gene has CDR1 MDHEN and CDR2 SYDVKM. The CDR3 contains 13 residues. V was pared by 6 bases and J by 4 bases, with 6 bases of the junction left unmatched. Here the CDR3 DNA reads TGTGCCAGCAGGCGTACGGGACAGTACGAGCAGTACTTC. Its protein product is CASRRTGQYEQYF.

The J gene is TRBJ1-1, the V gene TRBV18; 7 bases are shared with TRBD1. CDR1 and CDR2 (germline): KGHSH, LQKENI. Trimming at V came to 6 bases and at J to 3 bases, leaving 10 bases not matched to a gene. The CDR3 has 15 amino acids. The CDR3 DNA reads as TGTGCCAGCTCCCCATTTGACAGGGAGGACACTGAAGCTTTCTTT. It translates to CASSPFDREDTEAFF.

The chain uses TRBV4-2 and TRBJ1-2; D is uncertain. CDR3 length equals 14 residues. The V gene lost 5 bases and the J gene lost 1 base, with 11 bases spanning the gap. CDR1 and CDR2 (germline): LGHNA, YNFKEQ. The CDR3 coding sequence is TGTGCCAGCAGCGATCAGACATTTAACTATGGCTACACCTTC. It is translated as CASSDQTFNYGYTF.

The table lists this clone with a few counts. The chain combines TRBV30 with TRBJ1-3; D remains unclear. The CDR3 contains 14 residues. V dropped 5 bases and J dropped 4 bases, with 15 bases sitting between them. CDR1 GTSNPN and CDR2 SVGIG come from the germline V gene (reference sequence). The CDR3 nucleotides are TGTGCCTGGTGGAATACGGGGTTCGGAAACACCATATATTTT. This sequence encodes CAWWNTGFGNTIYF.

The genes are TRBV4-1 and TRBJ1-5, with D perhaps TRBD1 (6 bases). Deletions cut 1 base from V and 7 bases from J, with 14 bases between. Per germline, CDR1 MGHRA and CDR2 YSYEKL. This CDR3 has 15 amino acids. CDR3 residues: CASSQATGPGQPQHF. The CDR3 DNA is TGCGCCAGCAGCCAAGCTACAGGGCCGGGCCAGCCCCAGCATTTT.

The V call is TRBV27, the J call TRBJ1-6, with D maybe TRBD1 (5 bases). The CDR3 is 17 residues long. V lost 3 bases and J 7 bases, leaving 19 bases between the germline ends. Germline CDR1 is MNHEY and CDR2 is SMNVEV (reference sequence). The CDR3: CASSFVNRRGLNSPLHF. The CDR3 DNA follows: TGTGCCAGCAGTTTCGTGAACCGAAGGGGCCTGAATTCACCCCTCCACTTT.

The rearrangement links TRBV6-1 to TRBJ2-7, with D tentatively TRBD1 or TRBD2 (5 bases each). Trimming cost V 0 bases and J 5 bases, with 17 bases left between them. This CDR3 region has 16 residues. Germline values: CDR1 MNHNS, CDR2 SASEGT. In DNA form, the CDR3 reads TGTGCCAGCAGTGAAGCGCCGTATCGGGGCATCAACGAGCAGTACTTC. Its translation is CASSEAPYRGINEQYF.

The chain couples TRBV9 to TRBJ2-2, with D perhaps TRBD1 (6 bases). Trimming cost V 0 bases and J 4 bases, with 10 bases left between them. This CDR3 is built from 15 residues. From germline, CDR1 is SGDLS and CDR2 YYNGEE. Here the CDR3 DNA reads TGTGCCAGCAGCGTAGAGGGGGTCTCCACCGGGGAGCTGTTTTTT. It specifies CASSVEGVSTGELFF.

V usage is TRBV9 and J usage is TRBJ2-6; D not resolved. CDR1 is SGDLS, CDR2 YYNGEE, per germline. This CDR3 has 16 amino acids. The V and J ends lost 3 bases and 0 bases respectively, with 10 bases between them. CDR3 in DNA: TGTGCCAGCAGCGACCCTACAGTCTCTGGGGCCAACGTCCTGACTTTC. Amino acid sequence: CASSDPTVSGANVLTF. Complete variable domain (other parts from reference TRBV9 and TRBJ2-6): DSGVTQTPKHLITATGQRVTLRCSPRSGDLSVYWYQQSLDQGLQFLIQYYNGEERAKGNILERFSAQQFPDLHSELNLSSLELGDSALYFCASSDPTVSGANVLTFGAGSRLTVL.

Notes on this clone: At one boundary the junction diverges from the germline segment, which might be a read error. The J gene is TRBJ2-5, the V gene TRBV13, with TRBD2 matching 7 bases. The CDR3 is 15 residues long. Germline CDR1 is PRHDT and CDR2 is FYEKMQ (reference sequence). The CDR3 DNA is TGTGCCAGCAGCCTAGGGGCTAGCGGACCCACGGCCCAGTACTTC. Translating gives CASSLGASGPTAQYF.

The chain recombines TRBV21-1 with TRBJ1-3. TRBV21-1 is an annotated pseudogene. The CDR3 sequence is 17 residues long. The CDR3 nucleotides are TGTGCCAGCAGCACTGGGGCCCCGAAGGGAGCTGGAAACACCATATATTTT. This gives the protein CASSTGAPKGAGNTIYF.

This chain uses TRBV27 with TRBJ2-2; either TRBD1 or TRBD2 may supply D (5 bases each). V was cut by 6 bases and J by 4 bases, with 12 bases left in between. In germline, CDR1 is MNHEY, CDR2 SMNVEV (reference sequence). This CDR3 contains 14 residues. This CDR3 reads CASRGTGGTGELFF. CDR3 nucleotides: TGTGCCAGCAGGGGGACCGGAGGCACCGGGGAGCTGTTTTTT.

This clone came up a few times. This chain links TRBV19 with TRBJ1-2; D is undetermined. CDR3 length: 17 residues. Looked up from germline, CDR1 is LNHDA and CDR2 is SQIVND (reference sequence). With 3 bases removed from V and 4 bases from J, the gap between germline ends came to 21 bases. CDR3 in amino acids: CASSIFDNSGPSYGYTF. The CDR3 DNA reads TGTGCCAGTAGTATTTTCGACAATTCCGGGCCCTCCTATGGCTACACCTTC. Looking up the rest from reference TRBV19 and TRBJ1-2 gives the full variable domain: DGGITQSPKYLFRKEGQNVTLSCEQNLNHDAMYWYRQDPGQGLRLIYYSQIVNDFQKGDIAEGYSVSREKKESFPLTVTSAQKNPTAFYLCASSIFDNSGPSYGYTFGSGTRLTVV.

The rearrangement uses TRBV6-5 and TRBJ2-1; D is ambiguous. Germline V gene lookup returns CDR1 MNHEY and CDR2 SVGAGI. The CDR3 totals 14 residues. V lost 2 bases and J lost 5, with 10 bases in between. CDR3 loop: CASSYVAADNEQFF. DNA for the CDR3: TGTGCCAGCAGTTACGTCGCGGCGGACAATGAGCAGTTCTTC.

The rearrangement links TRBV7-6 to TRBJ2-3, with 13 bases lining up with TRBD2. This CDR3 has 16 amino acids. Germline V CDR1 and CDR2: SGHVS, FNYEAQ. Trimming removed 5 bases from V and 3 bases from J; junction bases left unmatched: 5. The CDR3 DNA reads TGTGCCAGCAGCCTAGAACTAGCGGGAGGGACAGATACGCAGTATTTT. Protein sequence: CASSLELAGGTDTQYF.

V usage is TRBV5-6 and J usage is TRBJ2-3; D is perhaps TRBD2 (5 bases). The CDR3 extends over 15 amino acids. V was trimmed by 0 bases and J by 0 bases, leaving 8 bases between them. Germline CDR1 SGHDT, CDR2 YYEEEE. CDR3 coding DNA: TGTGCCAGCAGCTTGGTAACGGGGAGCACAGATACGCAGTATTTT. Translating it yields CASSLVTGSTDTQYF.